This TCR beta chain stems from a study of T-cell memory formation after mild COVID-19. The germline gives CDR1 SGHVS, CDR2 FQNEAQ. Trimming removed 5 bases from V and 2 bases from J, with 15 bases in between. CDR3 length: 15 amino acids. This clonotype was counted at least ten times. TCRdb recomputed calls from the 5' RACE reads with MiXCR, one row per CDR3 protein. Counted here are 44,000 or so distinct CDR3 sequences, 8% to 10% occurring once; the ten biggest clones make up approximately 10%. Sequenced material: PBMCs or a T cell subset sorted from them (not recorded which). The TCR was taken from an adult woman who had mild COVID-19 (a few samples of this study predate the infection). Cell type and time point are not known. This chain links TRBV7-8 with TRBJ1-1; D remains unclear. The CDR3 nucleotides are TGTGCCAGCAGCCCGCGAATAGACATTAACACTGAAGCTTTCTTT. It translates to CASSPRIDINTEAFF.